This T cell receptor beta chain was documented in a study of cytomegalovirus exposure and HLA in healthy donors. The germline V and J ends were trimmed by 2 bases and 8 bases, with 15 bases remaining between them. Germline CDR1 is SNHLY and CDR2 is FYNNEI. The CDR3 is 15 amino acids. Use of 60 Vbeta and 13 Jbeta primers characterized the PCR. Only in-frame clones appear in the TCRdb table, and some are missing; sequencing was by immunoSEQ multiplex PCR. The table has approximately 140,000 clones, about 85% seen once; the top ten hold under 2%. The TCR was taken from a boy between 10 and 17 years old in good health and CMV-seronegative. The sequenced material came from PBMCs. The chain uses TRBV2 and TRBJ1-4, with D maybe TRBD1 (6 bases). This CDR3 is CASSETDRRPEKLFF. In DNA form, the CDR3 reads TGTGCCAGCAGTGAAACAGACAGGAGGCCCGAAAAACTGTTTTTT.